Presented here are 14 T cell receptor beta chains from one specimen sequenced in a study of blood T cell repertoires in COVID-19. Assay used: immunoSEQ multiplex PCR; TCRdb lists only in-frame clones, some missing. The sample lists fewer than 200,000 clones, 65% to 85% occurring once. Sequencing was done on a sample of PBMCs or T cells enriched from blood (not recorded which). The receptors shown here come from a woman aged 45-59 years in a cohort exposed to, infected with or recovered from COVID-19 (not recorded which).

This rearrangement joins TRBV20-1 to TRBJ2-7; D is uncertain. Trimming stripped 6 bases from V and 9 bases from J, with 15 bases between. Germline V CDR1 and CDR2: DFQATT, SNEGSKA (reference sequence). The CDR3 is 11 residues long. The CDR3 reads CSAHHYEWQYF. CDR3 DNA sequence: TGCAGTGCGCATCACTACGAGTGGCAGTACTTC.

The V gene is TRBV19, the J gene TRBJ1-1, with a weak D call TRBD1 (5 bases). This CDR3 is built from 12 residues. Germline values: CDR1 LNHDA, CDR2 SQIVND (reference sequence). V shed 10 bases and J shed 4 bases, with 13 bases lying between them. This chain's CDR3 is CATLQGGTEAFF. DNA for the CDR3: TGTGCCACGCTTCAGGGAGGCACTGAAGCTTTCTTT.

The V gene is TRBV2, the J gene TRBJ2-6; unclear D gene. The germline gives CDR1 SNHLY, CDR2 FYNNEI. This CDR3 region has 16 residues. Trimming stripped 4 bases from V and 4 bases from J, with 14 bases between. The CDR3: CASSGALSRGANVLTF. As DNA, the CDR3 is TGTGCCAGCAGTGGCGCATTGTCGAGAGGGGCCAACGTCCTGACTTTC.

The V gene is TRBV3-1 (or the pseudogene TRBV3-2), the J gene TRBJ2-7; 10 nucleotides line up with TRBD2. V shed 4 bases, J shed 3 bases, and the junction held 3 bases outside the gene matches. Germline-derived CDR1 and CDR2 are LGHDT and YNNKEL (reference sequence). This CDR3 has 14 amino acids. The chain's CDR3 is CASSRGLASYEQYF. The CDR3 region has the DNA TGTGCCAGCAGCCGGGGACTAGCGAGCTACGAGCAGTACTTC.

The rearrangement joins TRBV2 to TRBJ1-1; D perhaps matches TRBD1 (6 bases). The V gene's germline CDR1 is SNHLY and CDR2 FYNNEI. With 6 bases removed from V and 2 bases from J, the gap between germline ends came to 10 bases. CDR3 length: 13 amino acids. The CDR3 DNA follows: TGTGCCAGCAGAGGACAGATAAACACTGAAGCTTTCTTT. It yields the protein CASRGQINTEAFF.

The chain uses TRBV11-2 and TRBJ2-2; the D is unclear. The V end was cut by 1 base, the J end by 3 bases, with 3 bases between. The germline gives CDR1 SGHAT, CDR2 FQNNGV. This CDR3 comprises 13 residues. The CDR3 protein is CASSLGHTGELFF. The CDR3 DNA is TGTGCCAGCAGCTTAGGGCACACCGGGGAGCTGTTTTTT. The full variable domain, rest sourced from reference TRBV11-2 and TRBJ2-2, is EAGVAQSPRYKIIEKRQSVAFWCNPISGHATLYWYQQILGQGPKLLIQFQNNGVVDDSQLPKDRFSAERLKGVDSTLKIQPAKLEDSAVYLCASSLGHTGELFFGEGSRLTVL.

V gene TRBV6-5 combines with J gene TRBJ1-3, with 9 bases that match TRBD1. Germline values: CDR1 MNHEY, CDR2 SVGAGI. This CDR3 has 15 residues. The ends lost 3 bases at V and 4 bases at J; junction bases unmatched: 4. The CDR3 DNA reads as TGTGCCAGCAGTTATGGGACAGGGATAGGAAACACCATATATTTT. The encoded protein is CASSYGTGIGNTIYF.

The rearrangement links TRBV5-4 to TRBJ2-5, with 12 nucleotides matching TRBD2. Germline values: CDR1 SGHNT, CDR2 YYREEE (reference sequence). V lost 4 bases, J lost 3 bases, and 10 bases stayed unmatched. This CDR3 is 17 amino acids long. DNA for the CDR3: TGTGCCAGCAGCCCCGCCACTAGCGGGGGGATAGAAGAGACCCAGTACTTC. The encoded protein is CASSPATSGGIEETQYF.

J is TRBJ2-5 and V is TRBV2, with D uncertain. Deletions cut 4 bases from V and 7 bases from J, with 19 bases between. CDR1 SNHLY and CDR2 FYNNEI come from the germline V gene. The CDR3 is 15 residues long. CDR3 sequence (DNA): TGTGCCAGCAGTGGGGTAGCCCACGACCTAGGGACCCAGTACTTC. Amino acid sequence: CASSGVAHDLGTQYF. The full variable domain, completed using reference TRBV2 and TRBJ2-5, is EPEVTQTPSHQVTQMGQEVILRCVPISNHLYFYWYRQILGQKVEFLVSFYNNEISEKSEIFDDQFSVERPDGSNFTLKIRSTKLEDSAMYFCASSGVAHDLGTQYFGPGTRLLVL.

The chain uses TRBV10-3 and TRBJ2-5, with D tentatively TRBD2 (5 bases). Germline CDR1 ENHRY, CDR2 SYGVKD. The CDR3 totals 12 residues. The V and J ends lost 5 bases and 5 bases respectively, with 9 bases between them. CDR3 in DNA: TGTGCCATCAGTCGGGGAATGGAGACCCAGTACTTC. It translates to CAISRGMETQYF.

The J gene is TRBJ2-2, the V gene TRBV9; the D gene is possibly TRBD1 (6 bases). Per germline, CDR1 SGDLS and CDR2 YYNGEE. The CDR3 spans 17 residues. V dropped 7 bases and J dropped 5 bases, with 24 bases sitting between them. CDR3 nucleotide sequence: TGTGCCAGCGATAAGAGGGGAAGGGGGTCAGGGACCGGGGAGCTGTTTTTT. This gives the protein CASDKRGRGSGTGELFF.

J is TRBJ1-2 and V is TRBV9, with a tentative D call TRBD1 (6 bases). Germline CDR1 reads SGDLS; CDR2 reads YYNGEE. The CDR3 loop spans 15 amino acids. V was trimmed by 2 bases and J by 0 bases, leaving 11 bases between them. This chain's CDR3 is CASSVGQLSNYGYTF. The CDR3, as DNA: TGTGCCAGCAGCGTCGGACAGCTATCTAACTATGGCTACACCTTC.

The J gene is TRBJ2-2, the V gene TRBV7-8; maybe TRBD1 (6 bases). V was clipped by 1 base and J by 4 bases, with 10 bases between them. Per the germline V gene, CDR1 is SGHVS and CDR2 is FQNEAQ. CDR3 length equals 15 residues. The CDR3 coding sequence is TGTGCCAGCAGCTTAGTTTCAGGGGCCACCGGGGAGCTGTTTTTT. Protein product: CASSLVSGATGELFF.

This clone was recorded only once. This chain joins TRBV28 and TRBJ2-5; TRBD2 matches at 11 bases. J lost 5 bases, V lost 2 bases, and 7 bases had no gene match. CDR3 length: 16 residues. Germline V gives CDR1 MDHEN, CDR2 SYDVKM. The CDR3 sequence: CASSLGSGGAAETQYF. The CDR3 DNA sequence: TGTGCCAGCAGTTTAGGTAGCGGGGGGGCTGCGGAGACCCAGTACTTC.